This TCR beta chain was documented in a study of CD8+ T cells in alopecia areata. The V end was cut by 5 bases, the J end by 0 bases, with 19 bases between. The CDR3 loop spans 16 amino acids. In germline, CDR1 is GTSNPN, CDR2 SVGIG (reference sequence). This clone has more than one count but fewer than ten. Treatment given: oral pan-JAK inhibitor, 5-10 mg twice daily. Extracted from the samples, RNA was reverse transcribed into cDNA to serve as the sequencing template. The data were produced by immunoSEQ multiplex PCR, yet TCRdb's version contains in-frame clones alone and is incomplete. Among about 160,000 clones listed, around 59% were seen once.

This specimen consisted of CD4+ T cells sorted from blood, obtained at week 24, from a patient treated with tofacitinib. The chain uses TRBV30 and TRBJ1-1, with a weak D call TRBD1 (5 bases). This sequence originates from a human donor with alopecia areata. The CDR3 loop is CAWLNRGNIMNTEAFF. In nucleotides, the CDR3 is TGTGCCTGGTTAAACCGGGGCAACATCATGAACACTGAAGCTTTCTTT.